The 13 T cell receptor beta chains listed next were all sequenced from one sample in a study of T cells in Graves' hyperthyroidism and ophthalmopathy. From RNA transcripts, TCR beta CDR3 regions were amplified. RT-PCR in the first round (using the HTBI primer set) targeted the TCR CDR3. TCRdb independently ran MiXCR on the multiplex PCR reads; one entry per CDR3 protein. The sample carries 500,000 to 750,000 distinct CDR3 sequences, about 45% recorded once. Source material: peripheral blood or thyroid tissue (not recorded which). These receptors originate from a woman aged 18-29 years with Graves' hyperthyroidism.

The gene calls are TRBV7-9 and TRBJ1-2; 9 bases align to TRBD1. CDR1 and CDR2 from the germline V gene are SEHNR and FQNEAQ (reference sequence). The CDR3 is 15 amino acids. Trimming took 7 bases from V and 8 from J; bases not matched to a gene: 14. DNA for the CDR3: TGTGCCAGCAACCACTCACCACAGGGGGCGAGAGGCTACACCTTC. Translated: CASNHSPQGARGYTF.

This rearrangement joins TRBV24-1 to TRBJ2-5; D remains unclear. The CDR3 has 14 residues. V shed 4 bases and J shed 5 bases, with 13 bases lying between them. Germline-derived CDR1 and CDR2 are KGHDR and SFDVKD. In nucleotides, the CDR3 is TGTGCCACCAGTGACCCTACGGTGGTCGAGACCCAGTACTTC. Protein: CATSDPTVVETQYF.

The chain carries TRBV6-2 or TRBV6-3 and TRBJ1-2; D is unclear. Germline V gives CDR1 MNHEY, CDR2 SVGEGT. Trimming removed 2 bases at V and 5 bases at J, with 6 bases between. CDR3 length equals 12 residues. CDR3 bases: TGTGCCAGCAGTTACAGCTTATATGGCTACACCTTC. Translated: CASSYSLYGYTF.

In this sample, this clonotype turned up many times. The J gene is TRBJ1-4, the V gene TRBV5-1; 10 positions agree with TRBD1. Germline V CDR1 and CDR2: SGHRS, YFSETQ. Trimming removed 1 base from V and 8 bases from J; junction bases left unmatched: 5. The CDR3 length is 15 residues. The CDR3 DNA reads as TGCGCCAGCAGCTTGACCGGGACAGGGGACGAAAAACTGTTTTTT. Translating gives CASSLTGTGDEKLFF.

The rearrangement links TRBV7-9 to TRBJ2-7; perhaps TRBD1 as D (5 bases). The CDR3 loop spans 14 amino acids. CDR1 is SEHNR, CDR2 FQNEAQ, per germline (reference sequence). Trimming removed 4 bases at V and 2 bases at J, with 12 bases between. CDR3 amino acids: CASSSSGKAYEQYF. In nucleotides, the CDR3 is TGTGCCAGCAGCTCGTCAGGGAAAGCCTACGAGCAGTACTTC.

This clonotype was counted at least ten times. The rearrangement joins TRBV7-9 to TRBJ2-7; D not resolved. The CDR3 is 17 residues long. Trimming left V 2 bases short and J 1 base short, with 18 bases between. The germline V gene has CDR1 SEHNR and CDR2 FQNEAQ (reference sequence). CDR3 DNA sequence: TGTGCCAGCAGCTTAAGTGCAGCCTCCACCGTATCCTACGAGCAGTACTTC. Its translation is CASSLSAASTVSYEQYF.

The sample holds many counts of this clonotype. The CDR3 nucleotides are TGTGCCAGCAGCCATACTAGCGGGGGCTCCTACGAGCAGTACTTC. It codes for CASSHTSGGSYEQYF. The chain joins TRBV11-3 to TRBJ2-7, with TRBD2 matching over 11 bases. This CDR3 spans 15 amino acids. From germline, CDR1 is SGHNT and CDR2 YENEEA. V gave up 5 bases and J gave up 0 bases; unmatched junction bases: 3.

This clonotype has more than one count but fewer than ten. This chain uses TRBV6-2 or TRBV6-3 with TRBJ2-5, with D possibly matching TRBD2 (6 bases). V lost 5 bases and J 0 bases, leaving 19 bases between the germline ends. The CDR3 is 17 residues long. Germline CDR1 and CDR2: MNHEY and SVGEGT. The CDR3 protein is CASSPGSYSGDQETQYF. The CDR3 nucleotides are TGTGCCAGCAGTCCGGGGTCTTATAGCGGCGACCAAGAGACCCAGTACTTC.

The CDR3 bases are TGTGCCACCAGTGATACCCGGGACAGGGACAATCAGCCCCAGCATTTT. Its translation is CATSDTRDRDNQPQHF. The chain combines TRBV24-1 with TRBJ1-5, with 9 bases lining up with TRBD1. The V gene end was trimmed by 3 bases and the J gene end by 3 bases; junction bases not matched to a gene: 5. Per the germline V gene, CDR1 is KGHDR and CDR2 is SFDVKD. This CDR3 is built from 16 residues.

This clonotype was counted ten times or more. The chain joins TRBV24-1 to TRBJ2-6; a possible D gene is TRBD1 (5 bases). The CDR3 has 17 residues. Per the germline V gene, CDR1 is KGHDR and CDR2 is SFDVKD. Trimming stripped 4 bases from V and 0 bases from J, with 12 bases between. The CDR3 nucleotides are TGTGCCACCAGTGACCGTGGACACAACTCTGGGGCCAACGTCCTGACTTTC. Encoded protein: CATSDRGHNSGANVLTF.

This clonotype turned up a few times. The rearrangement links TRBV5-1 to TRBJ1-4; D remains ambiguous. V dropped 2 bases and J dropped 2 bases, with 10 bases sitting between them. CDR3 length equals 15 residues. Per the germline V gene, CDR1 is SGHRS and CDR2 is YFSETQ. DNA of the CDR3: TGCGCCAGCAGCTTCTCCGAAGGGACTAATGAAAAACTGTTTTTT. Protein product: CASSFSEGTNEKLFF.

CDR3 region: CSVPGQLNTEAFF. Written as DNA, the CDR3 is TGCAGTGTTCCGGGACAGTTAAACACTGAAGCTTTCTTT. V gene TRBV20-1 combines with J gene TRBJ1-1, with 7 nucleotides matching TRBD1. Germline loops: CDR1 DFQATT, CDR2 SNEGSKA (reference sequence). The J segment lost 2 bases and the V segment lost 7 bases, leaving 7 bases of the junction unmatched. The CDR3 is 13 residues long.

This clonotype was detected many times. The V gene is TRBV20-1, the J gene TRBJ2-5; TRBD2 might be the D (5 bases). Germline CDR1 and CDR2: DFQATT and SNEGSKA (reference sequence). This CDR3 comprises 13 residues. Trimming removed 6 bases at V and 5 bases at J, with 16 bases between. The CDR3 spells CSARLPMSETQYF. The CDR3 DNA is TGCAGTGCCAGACTACCCATGAGCGAGACCCAGTACTTC.